Each of the 13 T cell receptor beta chains below was sequenced from the same sample in a study of beta chain features in type 1 diabetes. Sequencing targeted expressed TCRB transcripts, as all isolated RNA had been reverse transcribed. This table comes from immunoSEQ multiplex PCR, and its TCRdb copy is limited to in-frame clones, with some not included. This repertoire shows about 650,000 clones, around 12% found once; its top ten account for around 0.12%. Overall study findings and caveats: Researchers report that Type 1 diabetes patients had moderately but significantly shorter TCRB CDR3s across all four CD4+ subsets.

These TCRs' antigens remain unknown. The material sequenced was naive CD4+ T cells from blood. Receptor source: a man aged 25 to 45 with type 1 diabetes.

The chain has TRBV28 and TRBJ2-6; D gene ambiguous. V lost 6 bases to trimming and J lost 0 bases, with 9 bases between them. CDR1 is MDHEN and CDR2 is SYDVKM in the germline V gene. This CDR3 has 15 amino acids. The CDR3 DNA reads TGTGCCAGCAGAGACACCTACTCTGGGGCCAACGTCCTGACTTTC. Translation: CASRDTYSGANVLTF.

This clone turned up a few times. V gene TRBV13 combines with J gene TRBJ1-3, with D unresolved. Germline CDR1 and CDR2: PRHDT and FYEKMQ (reference sequence). V was cut by 3 bases and J by 4 bases, with 10 bases left in between. This CDR3 has 14 amino acids. The CDR3 spells CASSFSRVGNTIYF. The CDR3 nucleotides are TGTGCCAGCAGCTTTTCTCGGGTGGGAAACACCATATATTTT.

This rearrangement joins TRBV27 to TRBJ2-7; possible D gene TRBD1, 5 bases. The CDR3 runs 14 residues. Germline CDR1 MNHEY, CDR2 SMNVEV (reference sequence). V was pared by 6 bases and J by 1 base, with 13 bases between. CDR3 residues: CASSATVPSYEQYF. The CDR3 DNA reads TGTGCCAGCAGCGCGACAGTCCCATCCTACGAGCAGTACTTC.

The rearrangement joins TRBV7-9 to TRBJ1-1; 7 nucleotides line up with TRBD1. The germline V gene has CDR1 SEHNR and CDR2 FQNEAQ (reference sequence). V trimming: 8 bases; J trimming: 10 bases; junction bases outside the gene matches: 13. There are 13 residues in the CDR3. The CDR3, as DNA: TGTGCCAGCGGTCCCGGACCGGGACAGCGAGCTTTCTTT. Translation: CASGPGPGQRAFF.

There are a few counts of this clone. The chain has TRBV15 and TRBJ1-4; weak D call: TRBD1 (6 bases). The CDR3 loop spans 14 amino acids. Trimming shortened V by 0 bases and J by 8 bases, and 10 bases separated the two germline ends. From germline, CDR1 is LNHNV and CDR2 YYDKDF (reference sequence). The CDR3 DNA is TGTGCCACCAGCAGAGATAAAGGGGGAGAAAAACTGTTTTTT. Translation gives CATSRDKGGEKLFF.

The V and J genes are TRBV19 and TRBJ1-6; D is possibly TRBD1 (5 bases). The CDR3 consists of 12 residues. CDR1 LNHDA and CDR2 SQIVND come from the germline V gene (reference sequence). The V and J ends lost 6 bases and 10 bases respectively, with 10 bases between them. The CDR3 is CASRQGVSPLHF. CDR3 in DNA: TGTGCCAGTAGGCAAGGGGTATCACCCCTCCACTTT.

The chain couples TRBV29-1 to TRBJ1-4; D unclear. Germline V gene data show CDR1 as SQVTM and CDR2 as ANQGSEA. The CDR3 totals 13 residues. Trimming removed 7 bases from V and 5 bases from J, with 14 bases in between. The CDR3 sequence is CSATSGINEKLFF. The CDR3 DNA follows: TGCAGCGCTACCTCGGGGATCAATGAAAAACTGTTTTTT. Full variable domain (outside the CDR3, taken from reference TRBV29-1 and TRBJ1-4): SAVISQKPSRDICQRGTSLTIQCQVDSQVTMMFWYRQQPGQSLTLIATANQGSEATYESGFVIDKFPISRPNLTFSTLTVSNMSPEDSSIYLCSATSGINEKLFFGSGTQLSVL.

The chain has TRBV7-2 and TRBJ2-1; D may correspond to TRBD1 or TRBD2 (5 bases each). The length of the CDR3 is 14 residues. The germline gives CDR1 SGHTA, CDR2 FQGNSA. V lost 7 bases to trimming and J lost 3 bases, with 13 bases between them. This chain's CDR3 is CASITGTLYNEQFF. CDR3 nucleotide sequence: TGTGCCAGCATCACGGGGACCCTCTACAATGAGCAGTTCTTC.

The J gene is TRBJ2-7, the V gene TRBV7-8; possibly TRBD2 for D (6 bases). CDR1 SGHVS and CDR2 FQNEAQ come from the germline V gene. V gave up 1 base and J gave up 9 bases, with 10 bases separating them. The CDR3 length is 12 residues. This CDR3 is CASSLDAGRQYF. The CDR3 coding sequence is TGTGCCAGCAGCTTAGATGCGGGACGGCAGTACTTC.

This clone was observed a few times. The CDR3 DNA follows: TGTGCCAGCAGCTTAGTGGGCGACTCCTACGAGCAGTACTTC. This translates into CASSLVGDSYEQYF. This chain connects TRBV7-2 to TRBJ2-7; D uncertain. Germline CDR1 SGHTA, CDR2 FQGNSA. The CDR3 contains 14 residues. V was clipped by 1 base and J by 0 bases, with 7 bases between them.

This chain joins TRBV27 and TRBJ1-1; D gene ambiguous. CDR3 size: 16 residues. Per germline, CDR1 MNHEY and CDR2 SMNVEV (reference sequence). The V gene lost 3 bases and the J gene lost 2 bases, with 16 bases spanning the gap. CDR3 nucleotides: TGTGCCAGCAGTTTTCTATCCGCGGGAGTCAACACTGAAGCTTTCTTT. It translates to CASSFLSAGVNTEAFF.

This clone came up a few times. The V call is TRBV19, the J call TRBJ1-1, with a tentative D call TRBD1 (5 bases). Germline V lookup: CDR1 LNHDA, CDR2 SQIVND (reference sequence). The CDR3 runs to 13 residues. Trimming took off 6 bases at V and 1 base at J, with 9 bases between the two ends. The CDR3 sequence is CASRDRGNTEAFF. Here the CDR3 DNA reads TGTGCCAGTAGGGATAGGGGGAACACTGAAGCTTTCTTT.

This clone has just a few counts. This CDR3 is CASSRRHRGNTEAFF. The CDR3 DNA is TGTGCCAGCAGTAGACGACACCGGGGGAACACTGAAGCTTTCTTT. J is TRBJ1-1 and V is TRBV6-6; D gene uncertain. CDR3 size: 15 residues. Germline lookup yields CDR1 MNHNY and CDR2 SVGAGI (reference sequence). Trimming removed 5 bases from V and 1 base from J, with 14 bases in between.